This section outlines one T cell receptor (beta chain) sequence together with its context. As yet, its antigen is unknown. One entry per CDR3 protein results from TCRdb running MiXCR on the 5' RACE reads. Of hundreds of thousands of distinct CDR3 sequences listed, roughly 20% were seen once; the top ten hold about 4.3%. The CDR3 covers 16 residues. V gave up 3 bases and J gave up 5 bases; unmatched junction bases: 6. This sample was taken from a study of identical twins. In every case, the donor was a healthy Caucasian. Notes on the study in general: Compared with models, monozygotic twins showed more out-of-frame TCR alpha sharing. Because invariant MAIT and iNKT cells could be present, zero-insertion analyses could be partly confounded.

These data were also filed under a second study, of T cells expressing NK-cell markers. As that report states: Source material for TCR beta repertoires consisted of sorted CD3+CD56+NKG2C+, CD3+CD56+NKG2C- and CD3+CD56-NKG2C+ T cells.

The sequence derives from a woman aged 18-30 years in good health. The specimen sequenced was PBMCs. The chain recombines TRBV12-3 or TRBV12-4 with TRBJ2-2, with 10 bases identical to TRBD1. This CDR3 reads CASSFRTGGRTGELFF. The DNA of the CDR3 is TGTGCCAGCAGTTTCCGGACAGGGGGAAGAACCGGGGAGCTGTTTTTT.